This TCR beta chain was found in a study of early T cells in non-severe SARS-CoV-2 infection (dated by TCRdb to about 2021). For the study in its entirety: Bulk RNA from unsorted whole blood was used for TCR sequencing, so alpha and beta chains could not be paired.

What the research found in general, with its limitations: Matching against VDJdb was skewed toward anti-spike CD8 responses, likely underestimated virus-specific expansions, and missed private and CD4 specificities.

The library was made by 5' RACE. TCRdb lists the instrument as NextSeq 500. The TCR library protocol attached unique molecular identifiers to individual cDNA molecules to correct for sequencing error and PCR bias. Both TCR alpha and beta chains were sequenced, and tight co-correlation was observed between alpha and beta sequence abundances in each sample. For the original study's pipeline: Decombinator V4 was used to annotate TCR sequences for V gene, J gene and CDR3. TCRs were defined as expanded if a significant change between any two time points was detected under a Poisson model with p below 0.0001. Abundances of TCRs were expressed as counts per million after normalisation to the total number of TCRs sequenced in each sample. MAIT TCRs were defined by TRAV1-2 paired with TRAJ12, TRAJ20 or TRAJ33, and iNKT TCRs by TRAV10 paired with TRAJ18. VDJdb, accessed 1 November 2021, was searched for CMV, EBV and SARS-CoV-2 annotated TCRs, excluding TCRs annotated for multiple antigens. The public reads were reanalyzed by TCRdb: fastp trimming at Q25, MiXCR alignment, in-frame beta chains only. Each record represents a unique CDR3 protein, reported with the most common genes and DNA among its rows. In this record, the V and J calls reflect TCRdb's handling and not the investigators' own analysis. This sample lists under 85,000 distinct CDR3 sequences; 9.5% to 13% were detected once. Under 3% of the sample lies in the top ten.

The CDR3 measures 15 amino acids from cysteine to phenylalanine. Only the CDR3 portion is preserved as DNA: 45 bases, with reading frame beginning at the first base. The CDR1 and CDR2 encoded by the germline V gene are SGHRS and YFSETQ. V is pared back by 4 bases and J by 4 bases, with 17 bases lying between the germline termini. The study was a case-control design nested within a healthcare worker cohort in London, UK, with weekly nasopharyngeal swab PCR tests and blood sampling. Healthcare workers were recruited during the week of the UK lockdown, between 23 and 31 March 2020, and followed weekly for up to about 15 weeks. This clonotype was seen a few times. Its recognized antigen is unknown. No base-level quality is on record; no much larger clone is a single base apart.

The sample was whole blood. The chain is encoded by TRBV5-1 joined to TRBJ1-1; the D region possibly corresponds to TRBD1 (6 bases align). The sequence derives from an adult who was a healthcare worker with PCR-confirmed SARS-CoV-2 infection or an uninfected control (not recorded which). The nucleotide sequence is TGCGCCAGCAGCCAACCACAGGGTAAGGGCACTGAAGCTTTCTTT. Its amino acids are CASSQPQGKGTEAFF.